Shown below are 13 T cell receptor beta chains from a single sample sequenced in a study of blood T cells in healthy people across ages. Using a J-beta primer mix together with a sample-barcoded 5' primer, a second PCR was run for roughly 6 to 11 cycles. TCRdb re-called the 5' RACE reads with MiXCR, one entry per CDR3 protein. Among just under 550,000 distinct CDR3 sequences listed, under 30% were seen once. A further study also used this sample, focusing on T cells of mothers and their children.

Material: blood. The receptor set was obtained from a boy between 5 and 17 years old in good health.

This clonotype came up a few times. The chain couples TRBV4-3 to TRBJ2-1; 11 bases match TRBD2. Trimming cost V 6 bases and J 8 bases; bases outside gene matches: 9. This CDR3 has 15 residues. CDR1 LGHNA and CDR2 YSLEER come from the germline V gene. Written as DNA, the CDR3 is TGCGCCAGCAGGTCGTTAGCGGGGGGGCCTGATGAGCAGTTCTTC. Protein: CASRSLAGGPDEQFF.

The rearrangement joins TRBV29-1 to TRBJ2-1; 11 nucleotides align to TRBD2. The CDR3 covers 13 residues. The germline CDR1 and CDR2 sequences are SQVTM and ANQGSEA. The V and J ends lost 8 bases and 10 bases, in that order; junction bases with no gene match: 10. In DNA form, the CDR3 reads TGCAGCCTTGGGGGGACTAGCGGAGGGGAGCAGTTCTTC. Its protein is CSLGGTSGGEQFF.

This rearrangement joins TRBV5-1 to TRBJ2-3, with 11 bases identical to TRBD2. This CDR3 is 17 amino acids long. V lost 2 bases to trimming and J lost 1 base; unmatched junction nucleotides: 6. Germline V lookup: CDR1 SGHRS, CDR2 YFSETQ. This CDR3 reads CASSFQLAGARTDTQYF. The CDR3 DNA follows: TGCGCCAGCAGCTTCCAACTAGCGGGGGCCCGCACAGATACGCAGTATTTT.

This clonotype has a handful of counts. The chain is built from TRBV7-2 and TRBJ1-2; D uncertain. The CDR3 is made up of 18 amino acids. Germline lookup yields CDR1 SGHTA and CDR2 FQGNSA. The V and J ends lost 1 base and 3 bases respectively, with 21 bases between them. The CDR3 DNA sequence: TGTGCCAGCAGCTTAGAAGTTGCCGGGCTGAGGGTAGACTATGGCTACACCTTC. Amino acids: CASSLEVAGLRVDYGYTF.

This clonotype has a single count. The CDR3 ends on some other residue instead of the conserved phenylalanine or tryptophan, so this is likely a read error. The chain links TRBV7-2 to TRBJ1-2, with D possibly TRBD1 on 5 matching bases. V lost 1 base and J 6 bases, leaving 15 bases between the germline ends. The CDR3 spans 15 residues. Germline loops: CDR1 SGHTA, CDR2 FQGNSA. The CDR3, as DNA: TGTGCCAGCAGCTTAGTTGGTAGTCGGGGGGATGGCTACACCATC. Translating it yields CASSLVGSRGDGYTI.

The CDR3 here is CSARGFLGTSGGDVYEQYF. Here the CDR3 DNA reads TGCAGTGCTAGAGGTTTCTTAGGGACTAGCGGGGGTGATGTGTACGAGCAGTACTTC. V is TRBV20-1 and J is TRBJ2-7, with 14 bases matching TRBD2. CDR1 DFQATT and CDR2 SNEGSKA come from the germline V gene (reference sequence). Trimming removed 1 base from V and 4 bases from J; junction bases left unmatched: 15. This CDR3 has 19 amino acids.

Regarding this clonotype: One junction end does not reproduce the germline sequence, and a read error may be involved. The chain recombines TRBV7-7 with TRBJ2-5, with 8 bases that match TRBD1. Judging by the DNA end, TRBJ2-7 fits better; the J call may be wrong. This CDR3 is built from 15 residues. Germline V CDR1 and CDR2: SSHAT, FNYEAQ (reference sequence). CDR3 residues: CASSHRTGNVDEQYF. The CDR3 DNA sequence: TGTGCTAGCAGCCACCGGACAGGGAATGTCGACGAGCAGTACTTC.

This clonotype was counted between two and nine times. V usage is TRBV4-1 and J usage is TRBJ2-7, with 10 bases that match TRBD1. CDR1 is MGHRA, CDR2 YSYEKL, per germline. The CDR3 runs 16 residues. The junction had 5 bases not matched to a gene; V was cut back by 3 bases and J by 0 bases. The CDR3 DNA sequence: TGCGCCAGCAGCCAGACGGACAGGGGGGACTCCTACGAGCAGTACTTC. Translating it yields CASSQTDRGDSYEQYF.

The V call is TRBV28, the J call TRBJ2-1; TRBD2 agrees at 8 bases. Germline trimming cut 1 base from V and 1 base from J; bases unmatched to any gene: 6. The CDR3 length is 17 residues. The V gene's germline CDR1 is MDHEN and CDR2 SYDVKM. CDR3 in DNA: TGTGCCAGCAGTTTATTGGCGGGAGGTTGGTCCTACAATGAGCAGTTCTTC. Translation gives CASSLLAGGWSYNEQFF.

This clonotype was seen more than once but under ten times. CDR3 coding DNA: TGCAGTGCTAGAGAGGCTACAGGGGGCTATCAGCCCCAGCATTTT. Translated: CSAREATGGYQPQHF. This rearrangement joins TRBV20-1 to TRBJ1-5, with 9 bases aligning to TRBD1. CDR1 and CDR2 from the germline V gene are DFQATT and SNEGSKA (reference sequence). Germline trimming cut 0 bases from V and 5 bases from J; bases unmatched to any gene: 5. This CDR3 has 15 amino acids.

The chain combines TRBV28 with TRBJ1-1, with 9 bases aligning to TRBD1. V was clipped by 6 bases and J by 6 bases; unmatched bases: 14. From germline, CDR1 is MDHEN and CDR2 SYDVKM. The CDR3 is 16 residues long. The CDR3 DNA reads TGTGCCAGCAGGCATAAAAGGCGGGACAGGGACCCTGAAGCTTTCTTT. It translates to CASRHKRRDRDPEAFF.

DNA for the CDR3: TGTGCCAGCAGCTTAGCGCGCACCGGGGAGCTGTTTTTT. This codes for CASSLARTGELFF. V and J are TRBV7-9 and TRBJ2-2, with D unclear. The germline V and J ends were trimmed by 0 bases and 4 bases, with 3 bases remaining between them. CDR1 SEHNR and CDR2 FQNEAQ come from the germline V gene (reference sequence). The CDR3 consists of 13 residues. The full variable domain, its missing parts supplied by reference TRBV7-9 and TRBJ2-2, is DTGVSQNPRHKITKRGQNVTFRCDPISEHNRLYWYRQTLGQGPEFLTYFQNEAQLEKSRLLSDRFSAERPKGSFSTLEIQRTEQGDSAMYLCASSLARTGELFFGEGSRLTVL.

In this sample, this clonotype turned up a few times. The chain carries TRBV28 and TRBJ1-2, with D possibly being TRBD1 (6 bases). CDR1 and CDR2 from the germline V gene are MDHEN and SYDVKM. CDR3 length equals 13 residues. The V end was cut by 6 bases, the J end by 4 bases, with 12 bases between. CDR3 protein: CASSFDRLYGYTF. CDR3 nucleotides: TGTGCCAGCAGCTTCGACAGGCTCTATGGCTACACCTTC.